These 24 T cell receptor beta chains originate from one sample sequenced in a study of early stage breast cancer tumors. TCRdb's copy holds only in-frame clones and misses some; the assay was immunoSEQ multiplex PCR. The table has roughly 13,000 clones, approximately 80% seen once. Sequencing input: normal breast tissue next to the tumor. The origin of the receptors is a person aged 45-65 years with breast cancer.

A few counts support this clone. The rearrangement uses TRBV11-2 and TRBJ1-6, with 9 bases lining up with TRBD1. This CDR3 comprises 17 residues. In germline, CDR1 is SGHAT, CDR2 FQNNGV. Trimming cost V 0 bases and J 4 bases; bases outside gene matches: 4. The CDR3 here is CASSLEGTGSYNSPLHF. Written as DNA, the CDR3 is TGTGCCAGCAGCTTAGAAGGGACAGGGAGTTATAATTCACCCCTCCACTTT.

The chain uses TRBV5-5 and TRBJ2-7; D may be TRBD2 (6 bases). CDR1 and CDR2 from the germline V gene are SGHKS and YYEKEE (reference sequence). This CDR3 is built from 15 residues. V lost 4 bases and J lost 0, with 14 bases in between. CDR3 DNA: TGTGCCAGCAGCCTGGAGGACGGGAGCTCCTACGAGCAGTACTTC. This codes for CASSLEDGSSYEQYF.

V usage is TRBV4-3 and J usage is TRBJ1-6; D is uncertain. The CDR3 has 19 amino acids. The V end was cut by 0 bases, the J end by 0 bases, with 15 bases between. CDR1 is LGHNA and CDR2 is YSLEER in the germline V gene. CDR3 bases: TGCGCCAGCAGCCAAGAAATCCGGCACGGAGGCTCCTATAATTCACCCCTCCACTTT. Encoded protein: CASSQEIRHGGSYNSPLHF.

J is TRBJ1-5 and V is TRBV7-9; possible D gene TRBD1, 6 bases. CDR3 length: 15 amino acids. Germline-derived CDR1 and CDR2 are SEHNR and FQNEAQ (reference sequence). Trimming cost V 2 bases and J 7 bases, with 15 bases left between them. The CDR3 loop reads CASSLSWGQDQPQHF. CDR3 nucleotides: TGTGCCAGCAGCTTAAGCTGGGGGCAGGACCAGCCCCAGCATTTT.

The CDR3 bases are TGTGCCAGCAGTTTATTTTCAGGGGGCAATGGCTACACCTTC. Protein: CASSLFSGGNGYTF. V usage is TRBV28 and J usage is TRBJ1-2; 8 nucleotides match TRBD1. Germline values: CDR1 MDHEN, CDR2 SYDVKM. J lost 6 bases, V lost 1 base, and 4 bases had no gene match. The CDR3 sequence is 14 residues long.

V and J are TRBV28 and TRBJ2-7; D may be TRBD1 or TRBD2 (5 bases each). This CDR3 has 16 amino acids. V was shortened by 5 bases and J by 0 bases, with 17 bases between the two germline ends. Germline CDR1 MDHEN, CDR2 SYDVKM. This CDR3 reads CASSGPGHPSSYEQYF. The DNA for the CDR3 is TGTGCCAGCAGTGGCCCGGGGCACCCGAGCTCCTACGAGCAGTACTTC. The full variable domain, its missing parts supplied by reference TRBV28 and TRBJ2-7, is DVKVTQSSRYLVKRTGEKVFLECVQDMDHENMFWYRQDPGLGLRLIYFSYDVKMKEKGDIPEGYSVSREKKERFSLILESASTNQTSMYLCASSGPGHPSSYEQYFGPGTRLTVT.

The genes are TRBV6-5 and TRBJ2-7, with 8 bases aligning to TRBD2. V lost 0 bases, J lost 5 bases, and 6 bases stayed unmatched. Germline V lookup: CDR1 MNHEY, CDR2 SVGAGI. The length of the CDR3 is 15 residues. This CDR3 reads CASSYSRGGGDEQYF. The CDR3 bases are TGTGCCAGCAGTTACTCCCGGGGGGGCGGCGACGAGCAGTACTTC.

By its share, this clone is large. The chain has TRBV7-6 and TRBJ2-7; TRBD2 is a possible D gene (6 bases). Trimming pared 1 base from V and 3 bases from J, leaving 10 bases between. CDR1 is SGHVS, CDR2 FNYEAQ, per germline. The CDR3 has 14 amino acids. The CDR3 region is CASSLEEGSYEQYF. CDR3 DNA sequence: TGTGCCAGCAGCTTAGAGGAGGGAAGCTACGAGCAGTACTTC.

The chain carries TRBV5-1 and TRBJ2-7; 10 nucleotides line up with TRBD1. Germline V gene sequence: CDR1 SGHRS, CDR2 YFSETQ. The CDR3 contains 15 residues. The ends lost 1 base at V and 6 bases at J; junction bases unmatched: 7. Here the CDR3 DNA reads TGCGCCAGCAGCTTGATGGGACAGGGGTTCGGCGAGCAGTACTTC. The encoded protein is CASSLMGQGFGEQYF.

The genes are TRBV6-9 and TRBJ2-1, with 12 nucleotides matching TRBD2. This CDR3 spans 16 amino acids. In germline, CDR1 is MNHGY, CDR2 SVAAGI. V gave up 4 bases and J gave up 6 bases; unmatched junction bases: 7. The CDR3 DNA reads as TGTGCCAGCAGTTTTACCGGACTAGCGGGAAGCAATGAGCAGTTCTTC. It is translated as CASSFTGLAGSNEQFF.

The rearrangement joins TRBV5-1 to TRBJ2-5; tentative D call: TRBD1 (5 bases). Germline CDR1 is SGHRS and CDR2 is YFSETQ. This CDR3 is 14 amino acids long. Trimming left V 0 bases short and J 1 base short, with 7 bases between. CDR3 DNA: TGCGCCAGCAGCTTGGGTGGGGCCCAAGAGACCCAGTACTTC. It translates to CASSLGGAQETQYF.

This chain uses TRBV5-4 with TRBJ2-1; D gene unclear. Trimming left V 2 bases short and J 8 bases short, with 8 bases between. Germline lookup yields CDR1 SGHNT and CDR2 YYREEE (reference sequence). The CDR3 loop spans 12 amino acids. CDR3 in DNA: TGTGCCAGCAGCTTATATAGGGATGAGCAGTTCTTC. Protein sequence: CASSLYRDEQFF. Filled out from reference TRBV5-4 and TRBJ2-1, the complete variable domain reads ETGVTQSPTHLIKTRGQQVTLRCSSQSGHNTVSWYQQALGQGPQFIFQYYREEENGRGNFPPRFSGLQFPNYSSELNVNALELDDSALYLCASSLYRDEQFFGPGTRLTVL.

CDR3 sequence reads: CASSRGLAGDTQYF. CDR3 bases: TGTGCCAGCAGCCGCGGACTAGCGGGAGATACGCAGTATTTT. V gene TRBV7-2 combines with J gene TRBJ2-3; 11 bases map to TRBD2. V lost 5 bases, J lost 5 bases, and 3 bases stayed unmatched. There are 14 residues in the CDR3. The germline gives CDR1 SGHTA, CDR2 FQGNSA.

In this sample, this clone turned up a few times. The chain uses TRBV5-4 and TRBJ1-5; D perhaps matches TRBD1 (6 bases). The CDR3 consists of 16 residues. Trimming took 2 bases from V and 4 from J, leaving 16 bases between them. Germline V gives CDR1 SGHNT, CDR2 YYREEE (reference sequence). CDR3 nucleotides: TGTGCCAGCAGCTTTGGGGGGCGCCTCTCTAATCAGCCCCAGCATTTT. Translated, it gives CASSFGGRLSNQPQHF.

The chain uses TRBV9 and TRBJ2-1; TRBD2 aligns across 9 bases. Germline lookup yields CDR1 SGDLS and CDR2 YYNGEE. This CDR3 spans 15 amino acids. Losses at the gene ends were 0 bases for V and 7 bases for J; bases not matched to a gene: 5. The CDR3 DNA follows: TGTGCCAGCAGCGTAGGGGCGGGAGGGGGTAATGAGCAGTTCTTC. It is translated as CASSVGAGGGNEQFF.

This chain joins TRBV6-6 and TRBJ2-1, with D perhaps matching TRBD2 (7 bases). This CDR3 region has 15 residues. Germline V gene lookup returns CDR1 MNHNY and CDR2 SVGAGI (reference sequence). V was cut by 4 bases and J by 12 bases, with 22 bases left in between. Here the CDR3 reads CASSSLAGAEFGQFF. Written as DNA, the CDR3 is TGTGCCAGCAGTTCCCTCGCGGGGGCTGAGTTTGGGCAGTTCTTC.

To note about this clone: One end of the junction is discordant with germline, which a read error may explain. The chain has TRBV7-7 and TRBJ2-1; 8 nucleotides agree with TRBD1. Germline lookup yields CDR1 SSHAT and CDR2 FNYEAQ (reference sequence). This CDR3 contains 14 residues. DNA of the CDR3: TGTGCTAGCAGCCGTGGACAGGGTCACAATGAGCAGTTCTTC. Translated, it gives CASSRGQGHNEQFF.

This clone was recorded only once. The chain is built from TRBV7-6 and TRBJ2-6, with no clear D. Germline V gives CDR1 SGHVS, CDR2 FNYEAQ. V was cut by 5 bases and J by 3 bases, with 14 bases left in between. CDR3 length: 16 amino acids. CDR3 nucleotide sequence: TGTGCCAGCAGCCTGGGGTCCGACTTTGGGGCCAACGTCCTGACTTTC. Its translation: CASSLGSDFGANVLTF.

V usage is TRBV6-4 and J usage is TRBJ2-7; 10 bases fit TRBD2. The CDR3 consists of 15 residues. V lost 3 bases to trimming and J lost 1 base; unmatched junction nucleotides: 3. The germline gives CDR1 MRHNA, CDR2 SNTAGT. CDR3 nucleotides: TGTGCCAGCAGTGAAAATAGCGGGAGGTCCTACGAGCAGTACTTC. Amino acid sequence: CASSENSGRSYEQYF.

A few counts support this clone. The J gene is TRBJ1-2, the V gene TRBV27; TRBD1 matches at 10 bases. There are 13 residues in the CDR3. V lost 5 bases and J lost 6; bases outside the gene matches: 3. Germline CDR1 reads MNHEY; CDR2 reads SMNVEV (reference sequence). CDR3 residues: CASSDGTGDGYTF. The CDR3 DNA sequence: TGTGCCAGCAGTGACGGGACAGGGGATGGCTACACCTTC.

CDR3 in DNA: TGCGCCAGCAGCCGGACGGCGGGGGGTCAAGAGACCCAGTACTTC. Protein product: CASSRTAGGQETQYF. The genes are TRBV5-1 and TRBJ2-5; 8 bases fit TRBD2. V was clipped by 4 bases and J by 2 bases; unmatched bases: 7. Germline lookup yields CDR1 SGHRS and CDR2 YFSETQ. CDR3 length equals 15 residues. The full variable domain, its missing parts supplied by reference TRBV5-1 and TRBJ2-5, is KAGVTQTPRYLIKTRGQQVTLSCSPISGHRSVSWYQQTPGQGLQFLFEYFSETQRNKGNFPGRFSGRQFSNSRSEMNVSTLELGDSALYLCASSRTAGGQETQYFGPGTRLLVL.

By share of the sample, this clone is medium-sized. The chain joins TRBV5-5 to TRBJ2-7; D is ambiguous. The CDR3 contains 11 residues. Per the germline V gene, CDR1 is SGHKS and CDR2 is YYEKEE (reference sequence). The ends were cut back, 2 bases at V and 4 bases at J, with 4 bases in the middle. The CDR3 nucleotides read TGTGCCAGCAGCTTCCTATACGAGCAGTACTTC. Translation gives CASSFLYEQYF.

The rearrangement links TRBV28 to TRBJ1-5; D might be TRBD1 (5 bases). This CDR3 is built from 15 residues. The V gene's germline CDR1 is MDHEN and CDR2 SYDVKM. Trimming cost V 6 bases and J 5 bases, with 17 bases left between them. CDR3 nucleotide sequence: TGTGCCAGCAGCCAAACTCTAGGGGTCGATCAGCCCCAGCATTTT. The encoded protein is CASSQTLGVDQPQHF. Filled out from reference TRBV28 and TRBJ1-5, the complete variable domain reads DVKVTQSSRYLVKRTGEKVFLECVQDMDHENMFWYRQDPGLGLRLIYFSYDVKMKEKGDIPEGYSVSREKKERFSLILESASTNQTSMYLCASSQTLGVDQPQHFGDGTRLSIL.

This clone was seen only once. The CDR3 coding sequence is TGCGCCAGCAGCCAGGGACAGGGGAACACCGGGGAGCTGTTTTTT. Translating it yields CASSQGQGNTGELFF. The J gene is TRBJ2-2, the V gene TRBV4-1; TRBD1 matches at 9 bases. Per the germline V gene, CDR1 is MGHRA and CDR2 is YSYEKL. Trimming at V came to 3 bases and at J to 1 base, leaving 0 bases not matched to a gene. The CDR3 has 15 amino acids.